The source of this T cell receptor (beta chain) is a study of blood T cell repertoires in COVID-19 (TCRdb year 2020). Background on the whole study: The collaborator samples originated in the United States, Italy and Spain and spanned the acute and convalescent phases of COVID-19. HLA class I and class II types, where available, came from metadata supplied by the sample provider rather than from assay-based typing. A de-identified subject ID, COVID-19 status, age in years and sex were almost always included in the sample metadata. The prospective study material was composed of cDNA or gDNA derived from T cells, B-cell-depleted T cells, or PBMCs. The repertoires were released in a freely available public database intended as a resource for research on the immune response to SARS-CoV-2. Samples came from the ongoing ImmuneRACE study (first 160 participants) plus 1,254 subjects from 6 global collaborators. The dataset comprised deeply sampled blood TCRbeta repertoires from subjects exposed to, actively infected with, or recovered from COVID-19.

This clone was picked up a small number of times. Its target antigen remains unknown. The record has no base qualities; no much larger clone is one base away. The CDR3, from cysteine to phenylalanine, totals 13 residues. CDR3 DNA is the only sequence kept; it has 39 bases, read in frame from the first base. V lost 5 bases and J lost 8 bases, and the count of bases not matched to a germline gene is 4. The germline V gene specifies MNHEY as CDR1 and SVGAGI as CDR2. The immunoSEQ Assay, a bias-controlled multiplex PCR, was used to amplify TCRbeta CDR3 regions from genomic DNA. For the original study's pipeline: The number of nucleated cells in each sample was estimated by amplification of reference gene primers within the assay. To quantify the absolute abundance of each unique TCRbeta CDR3 rearrangement, sequence reads were collapsed and filtered. Productive Simpson clonality was computed per sample as the square root of Simpson's diversity index over productive rearrangements. In TCRdb, the immuneACCESS table is reduced to in-frame sequences with V and J assigned. These tables do not hold every clone; where another copy was compared, an unresolved V gene accounts for under half, and the others remain unexplained. V and J calls and clone size come straight from that table; D and trimming were deduced from the DNA. The sample data list some 38,000 clones, and approximately 80% of these were observed just once. The ten top clones hold over 15% of the sample.

Whole blood was collected in K2EDTA tubes by collaborating institutions according to the institutions' own protocols. For TCRbeta analysis, collaborator samples were shipped as frozen whole blood, as isolated PBMCs, or as DNA extracted from either sample type. Overall results and qualifications from the work: Clinical and demographic metadata were provided uncurated, with the amount varying by source and participant.

The TCR was taken from a man between 65 and 80 years old with acute or convalescent COVID-19. The sequence joins TRBV6-5 to TRBJ1-3, with TRBD1 matching 9 junction bases. Sequencing was carried out using peripheral blood. The bases are TGTGCCAGCAGTAGGGACAGGGCAGACACCATATATTTT. The encoded protein is CASSRDRADTIYF.